There are a few counts of the clone carrying this T cell receptor (beta chain). The antigen is undetermined. Every bit of the isolated RNA underwent reverse transcription, so sequencing read expressed TCRB transcripts. Method: immunoSEQ multiplex PCR; TCRdb's copy keeps in-frame clones and lacks some. The sample lists about 240,000 clones, roughly 13% occurring once. J gave up 0 bases and V 1 base, and 6 bases lay outside the gene matches. Germline V gene lookup returns CDR1 KGHSH and CDR2 LQKENI. This CDR3 comprises 19 residues. These data come from a study of beta chain features in type 1 diabetes. Whole-study findings and limits: TCRB CDR3 length was moderately but significantly reduced in all four CD4+ subsets of Type 1 diabetes patients.

The chain has TRBV18 and TRBJ2-2, with 12 bases aligning to TRBD2. What was sequenced was naive CD4+ T cells from blood. The sequence derives from a man aged 25-45 years with type 1 diabetes. The CDR3: CASSPLGLAGPPNTGELFF. The CDR3 DNA is TGTGCCAGCTCACCACTGGGACTAGCGGGCCCCCCGAACACCGGGGAGCTGTTTTTT.